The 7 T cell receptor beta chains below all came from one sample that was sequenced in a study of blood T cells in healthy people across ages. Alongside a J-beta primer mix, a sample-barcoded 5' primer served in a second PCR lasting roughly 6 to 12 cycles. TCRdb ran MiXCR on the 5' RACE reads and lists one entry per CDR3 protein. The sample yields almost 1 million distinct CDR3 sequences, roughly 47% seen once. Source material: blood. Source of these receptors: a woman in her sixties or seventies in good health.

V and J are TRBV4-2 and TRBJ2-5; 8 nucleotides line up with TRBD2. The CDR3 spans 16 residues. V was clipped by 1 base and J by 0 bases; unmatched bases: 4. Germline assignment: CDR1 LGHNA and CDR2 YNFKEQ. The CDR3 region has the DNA TGTGCCAGCAGCCAAGGACAACTAGCGGACCAAGAGACCCAGTACTTC. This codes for CASSQGQLADQETQYF.

The CDR3 loop is CASSEDRVFEKLFF. As DNA, the CDR3 is TGTGCCAGCAGTGAGGACAGGGTATTTGAAAAACTGTTTTTT. The rearrangement joins TRBV2 to TRBJ1-4; 8 positions match TRBD1. Germline CDR1 SNHLY, CDR2 FYNNEI. The CDR3 loop spans 14 amino acids. The trim removed 3 bases at V and 7 bases at J, leaving 4 bases unmatched. The complete variable domain, with remaining parts taken from reference TRBV2 and TRBJ1-4, reads EPEVTQTPSHQVTQMGQEVILRCVPISNHLYFYWYRQILGQKVEFLVSFYNNEISEKSEIFDDQFSVERPDGSNFTLKIRSTKLEDSAMYFCASSEDRVFEKLFFGSGTQLSVL.

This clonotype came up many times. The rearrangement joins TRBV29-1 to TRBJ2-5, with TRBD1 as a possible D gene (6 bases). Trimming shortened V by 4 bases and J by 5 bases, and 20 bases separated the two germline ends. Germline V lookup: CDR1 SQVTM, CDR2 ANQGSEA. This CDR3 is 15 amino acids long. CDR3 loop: CSVGGEQGLRETQYF. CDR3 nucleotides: TGCAGCGTTGGGGGTGAACAGGGATTGAGGGAGACCCAGTACTTC.

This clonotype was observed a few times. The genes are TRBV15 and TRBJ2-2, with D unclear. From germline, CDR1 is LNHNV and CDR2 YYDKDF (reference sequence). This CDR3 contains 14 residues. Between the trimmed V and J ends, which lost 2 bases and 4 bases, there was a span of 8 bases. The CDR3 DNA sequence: TGTGCCACCAGCAGACAATATAGCACCGGGGAGCTGTTTTTT. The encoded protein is CATSRQYSTGELFF.

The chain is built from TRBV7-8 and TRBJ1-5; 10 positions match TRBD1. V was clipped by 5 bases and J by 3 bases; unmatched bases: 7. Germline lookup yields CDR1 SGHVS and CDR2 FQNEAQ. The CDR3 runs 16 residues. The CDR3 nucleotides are TGTGCCAGCAGCCAATCCGGGACAGGGGCCAATCAGCCCCAGCATTTT. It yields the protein CASSQSGTGANQPQHF.

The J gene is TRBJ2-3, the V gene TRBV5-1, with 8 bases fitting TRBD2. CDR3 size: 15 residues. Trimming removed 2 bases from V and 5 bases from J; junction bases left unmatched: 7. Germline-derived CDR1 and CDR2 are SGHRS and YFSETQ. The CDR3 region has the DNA TGCGCCAGCAGCTTTTCCCAGCGGGAGATAGATACGCAGTATTTT. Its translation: CASSFSQREIDTQYF.

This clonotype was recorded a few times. Here the CDR3 reads CSARALAGGGSYNEQFF. DNA of the CDR3: TGCAGTGCTAGGGCGCTAGCGGGAGGAGGGTCCTACAATGAGCAGTTCTTC. This rearrangement joins TRBV20-1 to TRBJ2-1, with 11 bases identical to TRBD2. V lost 3 bases and J lost 1; bases outside the gene matches: 8. CDR1 is DFQATT, CDR2 SNEGSKA, per germline (reference sequence). CDR3 length: 17 amino acids.